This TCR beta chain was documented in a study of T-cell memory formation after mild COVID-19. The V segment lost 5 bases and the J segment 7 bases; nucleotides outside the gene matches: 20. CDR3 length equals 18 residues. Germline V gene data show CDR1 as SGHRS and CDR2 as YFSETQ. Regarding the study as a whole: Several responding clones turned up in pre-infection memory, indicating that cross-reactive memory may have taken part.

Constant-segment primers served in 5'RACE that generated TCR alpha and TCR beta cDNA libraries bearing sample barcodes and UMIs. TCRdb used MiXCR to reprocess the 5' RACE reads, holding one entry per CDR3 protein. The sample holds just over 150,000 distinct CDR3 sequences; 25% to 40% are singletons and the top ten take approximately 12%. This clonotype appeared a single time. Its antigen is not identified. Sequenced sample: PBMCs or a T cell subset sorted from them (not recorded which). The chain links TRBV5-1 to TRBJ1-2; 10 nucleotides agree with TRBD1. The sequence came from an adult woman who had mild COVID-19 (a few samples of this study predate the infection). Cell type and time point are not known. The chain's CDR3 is CASRLGTGALGPMVGYTF. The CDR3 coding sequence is TGCGCCAGCAGACTCGGGACAGGGGCCCTTGGCCCCATGGTTGGCTACACCTTC. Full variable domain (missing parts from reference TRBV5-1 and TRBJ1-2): KAGVTQTPRYLIKTRGQQVTLSCSPISGHRSVSWYQQTPGQGLQFLFEYFSETQRNKGNFPGRFSGRQFSNSRSEMNVSTLELGDSALYLCASRLGTGALGPMVGYTFGSGTRLTVV.